This T cell receptor (beta chain) was profiled in a study of T-cell memory formation after mild COVID-19. 5'RACE, which relied on constant-segment primers, yielded TCR alpha and TCR beta cDNA libraries carrying sample barcodes and UMIs. Each CDR3 protein gets one entry after TCRdb re-called the 5' RACE reads with MiXCR. The data show about 340,000 distinct CDR3 sequences, about 16% seen once. Overall study findings and caveats: Nothing confirmed that second-wave clones peaking on day 37 were specific for SARS-CoV-2.

The V gene lost 5 bases and the J gene lost 0 bases, with 13 bases spanning the gap. This CDR3 is 15 amino acids long. Germline V gene lookup returns CDR1 SGHTA and CDR2 FQGNSA. On this clonotype: The antigen is not known.

The TCR was taken from a man aged 18 to 30 who had mild COVID-19 (a few samples of this study predate the infection). Cell type and time point are not known. The sequenced sample consisted of PBMCs or a T cell subset sorted from them (not recorded which). This chain joins TRBV7-2 and TRBJ1-2, with D possibly matching TRBD1 (5 bases). This CDR3 reads CASSPTGRANYGYTF. The CDR3 DNA is TGTGCCAGCAGCCCAACGGGACGGGCTAACTATGGCTACACCTTC. The whole variable domain, filled in from reference TRBV7-2 and TRBJ1-2, reads GAGVSQSPSNKVTEKGKDVELRCDPISGHTALYWYRQSLGQGLEFLIYFQGNSAPDKSGLPSDRFSAERTGGSVSTLTIQRTQQEDSAVYLCASSPTGRANYGYTFGSGTRLTVV.